This T cell receptor beta chain was sequenced during a study of T-cell memory formation after mild COVID-19. Germline values: CDR1 MDHEN, CDR2 SYDVKM. The CDR3 sequence is 19 residues long. Between the trimmed V and J ends, which lost 6 bases and 0 bases, there was a span of 25 bases. Using its own MiXCR run on the 5' RACE reads, TCRdb lists one record per CDR3 protein. The sample holds about 360,000 distinct CDR3 sequences, approximately 15% seen once. The receptor comes from a young man who had mild COVID-19 (a few samples of this study predate the infection). Cell type and time point are not known. The chain uses TRBV28 and TRBJ2-3, with D possibly being TRBD1 (6 bases). Input material: PBMCs or a T cell subset sorted from them (not recorded which). CDR3 in DNA: TGTGCCAGCAGCGATACCAGGACAGCTACTTTCTTTAGCACAGATACGCAGTATTTT. Protein sequence: CASSDTRTATFFSTDTQYF.